These T cell receptor beta chains were read from a single sample in a study of Graves' ophthalmopathy and Graves' hyperthyroidism. TCRdb re-called the multiplex PCR reads with MiXCR, one entry per CDR3 protein. Of about half a million distinct CDR3 sequences in the sample, roughly 14% were seen once. The material sequenced was blood. These receptors were collected from a woman in her 30s with Graves' ophthalmopathy. The CDR3 runs from the conserved cysteine through the conserved F or W. D genes are given only for firm matches. Clone sizes are given selectively: once, few, many, or a class where the clone is expanded.

>TRBV27|.|many|TRBJ1-6
TGTGCCAGCACCACTTATAATTCACCCCTCCACTTT
CASTTYNSPLHF
>TRBV6-1|.|many|TRBJ2-5
TGTGCCAGCAGTGCCGTCCAAGAGACCCAGTACTTC
CASSAVQETQYF
>TRBV3-1|TRBD2|few|TRBJ2-7
TGTGCCAGCAGCCAAGATACTAGCGGGAGTTTGTACGAGCAGTACTTC
CASSQDTSGSLYEQYF
>TRBV4-1|.|.|TRBJ1-5
TGCGCCAGCAGCCGCAGGGAGGCTCGGAATCAGCCCCAGCATTTT
CASSRREARNQPQHF
>TRBV20-1|.|many|TRBJ1-1
TGCAGTGCTCCGGCCCCGCGGGAGGTGGACTTT
CSAPAPREVDF
>TRBV27|TRBD1|many|TRBJ2-7
TGTGCCAGCAAAACAGGGGCGCCGGGACCTTACTCCTACGAGCAGTACTTC
CASKTGAPGPYSYEQYF
>TRBV5-1|.|many|TRBJ1-1
TGCGCCAGCAGCCCACAACTGCAGGGCACTGAAGCTTTCTTT
CASSPQLQGTEAFF
>TRBV30|.|.|TRBJ1-1
TGTGCCTGGAGTGGACTGGGTTTTACTGATGCTTTCTTT
CAWSGLGFTDAFF
>TRBV27|TRBD1|many|TRBJ2-5
TGTGCCAGCAGTCAGGACAGGGGACTAGAGACCCAGTACTTC
CASSQDRGLETQYF
>TRBV20-1|.|few|TRBJ1-5
TGCAGTGCCAGGCGGGGGTCCAGGGTCGGGATCGGGGCCCAGCATTTT
CSARRGSRVGIGAQHF
>TRBV6-5|TRBD2|many|TRBJ2-7
TGTGCCAGCAGTTACTCGTCGGCGGGAGACTACGAGCAGTACTTC
CASSYSSAGDYEQYF
>TRBV5-1|TRBD2|.|TRBJ2-7
TGCGCCAGCAGCTCGGGAGGGGGTTCCTACGAGCAGTACTTC
CASSSGGGSYEQYF
>TRBV6-2/TRBV6-3|.|.|TRBJ1-2
TGTGCCAGCAGTTACGGAGCCAGGGGAGGCTATGGCTACACCTTC
CASSYGARGGYGYTF
>TRBV9|TRBD2|many|TRBJ2-5
TGTGCCAGCAGCCTCGGGGGGGCATCGCAAGAGACCCAGTACTTC
CASSLGGASQETQYF
>TRBV30|.|many|TRBJ1-1
TGTGCCTGGGAGACAGAGATGAACACTGAAGCTTTCTTT
CAWETEMNTEAFF
>TRBV13|.|.|TRBJ1-3
TGTGCCAGCAGCTTTTGGGGGGCTAGAAACACCATATATTTT
CASSFWGARNTIYF
>TRBV11-2|.|many|TRBJ2-7
TGTACCAGCAGCTTAGATCGCATTGCCGAGCAGTACTTC
CTSSLDRIAEQYF
>TRBV7-8|.|many|TRBJ2-4
TGTGCCAGCAGCTTGTCCCCTGGTCTGGGCATTAAGTACTTC
CASSLSPGLGIKYF
>TRBV11-2|TRBD1|many|TRBJ2-7
TGTGCCAGCAGCGGAAGACAGGGGCGAGTTACGGACGAGCAGTACTTC
CASSGRQGRVTDEQYF
>TRBV7-2|TRBD1|many|TRBJ1-5
TGTGCCAGCAGCCCAAGACAGGGTCGCGGACCCCAGCATTTT
CASSPRQGRGPQHF
>TRBV5-1|.|many|TRBJ2-6
TGCGCCAGCAGCTGGGGGAGCTCTGGGGCCAACGTCCTGACTTTC
CASSWGSSGANVLTF
>TRBV20-1|.|many|TRBJ1-2
TGCAGTGCCCAGCCCGGGAACGCTAACTATGGCTACACCTTC
CSAQPGNANYGYTF
>TRBV20-1|.|many|TRBJ2-5
TGCAGTGCTATGGGGCCCGGGGAGACCCAGTACTTC
CSAMGPGETQYF
>TRBV12-3/TRBV12-4|.|many|TRBJ1-1
TGTGCCAGCAGTTTGGGGGTGCTGCTAGCTTTCTTT
CASSLGVLLAFF
>TRBV12-3/TRBV12-4|TRBD1|many|TRBJ2-7
TGTGCCAGCAGTTGGACAGGGGGGACCTACGAGCAGTACTTC
CASSWTGGTYEQYF
>TRBV30|.|many|TRBJ2-6
TGTGCCTGTCAGAACTCTGGGGCCAACGTCCTGACTTTC
CACQNSGANVLTF
>TRBV5-1|TRBD1|.|TRBJ2-2
TGCGCCAGCAGCTTGAAGGGACAGAACGGGGAGCTGTTTTTT
CASSLKGQNGELFF
>TRBV7-6|.|many|TRBJ1-2
TGTGCCAGCAGCTTAGGGGGGGTCAGTTATGGCTACACCTTC
CASSLGGVSYGYTF
>TRBV5-1|.|many|TRBJ1-3
TGCGCCAGCAGCTATGCAGTCGGACAGCTCTCTGGAAACACCATATATTTT
CASSYAVGQLSGNTIYF
>TRBV6-1|.|.|TRBJ1-2
TGTGCCAGCAGGGTGGACATCGGAGATATGGATGGCTACACCTTC
CASRVDIGDMDGYTF
>TRBV6-1|.|.|TRBJ1-6
TGTGTCCACACGCGGGGTCAGAGAAGGAATTCACCCCTCCACTTT
CVHTRGQRRNSPLHF
>TRBV20-1|.|many|TRBJ1-1
TGCAGTGCTAGAGTGGAGGGGTCGGGGGGGGACACTGAAGCTTTCTTT
CSARVEGSGGDTEAFF
>TRBV18|.|few|TRBJ1-1
TGTGCCAGCTCATTGCCCGACAGGGAAGCTTTCTTT
CASSLPDREAFF
>TRBV28|.|many|TRBJ1-2
TGTGCCAGCAGTGCCCCTCCCCGGGCATCTGGCTACACCTTC
CASSAPPRASGYTF
>TRBV27|.|many|TRBJ2-7
TGTGCCAGCGCCACGGGAAGGCAGTTCTACGAGCAGTACTTC
CASATGRQFYEQYF
>TRBV20-1|.|many|TRBJ1-1
TGCAGTGCAGCCGACGGAGTGAACACTGAAGCTTTCTTT
CSAADGVNTEAFF
>TRBV20-1|TRBD1|few|TRBJ2-7
TGCAGTGCTATAACAGGGGCCCCCTACGAGCAGTACTTC
CSAITGAPYEQYF
>TRBV4-1|TRBD2|many|TRBJ2-6
TGCGCCAGCAGCGGGACTAGCGGGAGGGCCTCAGGGGCCAACGTCCTGACTTTC
CASSGTSGRASGANVLTF
>TRBV7-2|.|many|TRBJ2-7
TGTGCCAGCAGCTTAGCTGCCTCCTACGAGCAGTACTTC
CASSLAASYEQYF
>TRBV19|.|few|TRBJ1-2
TGTGCCACCAGCCCCGGACAGAACCTCTATGGCTACACCTTC
CATSPGQNLYGYTF